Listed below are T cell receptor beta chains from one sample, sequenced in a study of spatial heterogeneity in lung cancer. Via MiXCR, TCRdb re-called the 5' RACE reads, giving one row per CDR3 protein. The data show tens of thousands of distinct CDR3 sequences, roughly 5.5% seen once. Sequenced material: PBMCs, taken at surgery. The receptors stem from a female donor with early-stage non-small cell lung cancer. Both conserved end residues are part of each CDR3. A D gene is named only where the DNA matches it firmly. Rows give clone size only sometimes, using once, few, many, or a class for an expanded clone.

CDR3: CASSDRTGGTDTQYF; DNA: TGTGCCAGCAGTGACCGGACAGGGGGCACAGATACGCAGTATTTT; J: TRBJ2-3; V: TRBV6-2/TRBV6-3; size: many; D: TRBD1
CDR3: CASRRTGRSPLHF; DNA: TGTGCCAGCAGAAGGACAGGGCGGTCACCCCTCCACTTT; J: TRBJ1-6; V: TRBV6-1; size: .; D: TRBD1
CDR3: CASSSPGTGSYEQYF; DNA: TGTGCCAGCAGTTCACCCGGGACAGGAAGCTACGAGCAGTACTTC; J: TRBJ2-7; V: TRBV27; size: .; D: TRBD1
CDR3: CASRGGTDTQYF; DNA: TGCGCCAGCAGGGGCGGGACAGATACGCAGTATTTT; J: TRBJ2-3; V: TRBV4-1; size: many; D: .
CDR3: CASSITGTVYEQYF; DNA: TGTGCCAGTAGTATCACGGGGACAGTTTACGAGCAGTACTTC; J: TRBJ2-7; V: TRBV19; size: many; D: TRBD1
CDR3: CASSGASNSPLHF; DNA: TGTGCCAGCAGTGGGGCCAGTAATTCACCCCTCCACTTT; J: TRBJ1-6; V: TRBV2; size: many; D: .
CDR3: CASSRGLRDPRDF; DNA: TGTGCCAGCAGCCGGGGACTAAGAGACCCGAGGGACTTC; J: TRBJ2-5; V: TRBV6-2/TRBV6-3; size: many; D: TRBD2
CDR3: CASKELQGRTEAFF; DNA: TGTGCCAGTAAAGAGCTACAGGGGCGCACTGAAGCTTTCTTT; J: TRBJ1-1; V: TRBV19; size: many; D: TRBD1
CDR3: CASSSGGRVFYEQYF; DNA: TGCGCCAGCAGCTCAGGGGGACGAGTTTTCTACGAGCAGTACTTC; J: TRBJ2-7; V: TRBV5-1; size: .; D: TRBD1
CDR3: CASSPGTSRTGELFF; DNA: TGCGCCAGCAGCCCCGGGACTAGCCGCACCGGGGAGCTGTTTTTT; J: TRBJ2-2; V: TRBV4-1; size: many; D: TRBD2
CDR3: CASSLRGTSGGHSTDTQYF; DNA: TGTGCCAGCAGCTTACGCGGGACTAGCGGGGGCCACAGCACAGATACGCAGTATTTT; J: TRBJ2-3; V: TRBV7-3; size: many; D: TRBD2
CDR3: CASSFMQGYQNIQYF; DNA: TGTGCCAGCAGTTTTATGCAGGGGTACCAAAACATTCAGTACTTC; J: TRBJ2-4; V: TRBV28; size: many; D: .
CDR3: CSARVQRGVLEQYF; DNA: TGCAGTGCTAGAGTCCAGCGGGGGGTACTCGAGCAGTACTTC; J: TRBJ2-7; V: TRBV20-1; size: few; D: TRBD2
CDR3: CAWRNRERSEKLFF; DNA: TGTGCCTGGAGAAACAGGGAGAGAAGTGAAAAACTGTTTTTT; J: TRBJ1-4; V: TRBV30; size: .; D: .
CDR3: CSAVITGREAEQFF; DNA: TGCAGTGCTGTGATCACCGGGAGGGAGGCTGAGCAGTTCTTC; J: TRBJ2-1; V: TRBV20-1; size: .; D: TRBD2
CDR3: CASSQVLSQVKNIQYF; DNA: TGCGCCAGCAGCCAAGTCCTTAGCCAGGTCAAAAACATTCAGTACTTC; J: TRBJ2-4; V: TRBV4-1; size: many; D: .
CDR3: CASSSGAPNSPLHF; DNA: TGTGCCAGCAGTTCAGGGGCCCCTAATTCACCCCTCCACTTT; J: TRBJ1-6; V: TRBV28; size: many; D: .
CDR3: CASSFRSSTDTQYF; DNA: TGCGCCAGCAGCTTCAGATCCAGCACAGATACGCAGTATTTT; J: TRBJ2-3; V: TRBV5-1; size: .; D: .
CDR3: CASSKPGQINEQFF; DNA: TGTGCCAGCAGCAAACCGGGACAAATCAATGAGCAGTTCTTC; J: TRBJ2-1; V: TRBV7-2; size: many; D: .
CDR3: CASSQGLAGGQGETQYF; DNA: TGCGCCAGCAGCCAAGGACTAGCGGGGGGGCAAGGGGAGACCCAGTACTTC; J: TRBJ2-5; V: TRBV4-1; size: .; D: TRBD2
CDR3: CASSSRGQMNTEAFF; DNA: TGCGCCAGCAGCTCCCGAGGACAGATGAACACTGAAGCTTTCTTT; J: TRBJ1-1; V: TRBV5-1; size: .; D: .
CDR3: CSIGTSDEKLFF; DNA: TGCAGTATCGGGACATCCGATGAAAAACTGTTTTTT; J: TRBJ1-4; V: TRBV20-1; size: many; D: .
CDR3: CASSMGDYQPQHF; DNA: TGTGCCAGTAGTATGGGTGATTATCAGCCCCAGCATTTT; J: TRBJ1-5; V: TRBV19; size: many; D: .
CDR3: CSAKGDQIGHGELFF; DNA: TGCAGTGCTAAGGGGGACCAAATCGGTCACGGGGAGCTGTTTTTT; J: TRBJ2-2; V: TRBV20-1; size: many; D: .
CDR3: CASSYKPFPQETQYF; DNA: TGTGCCAGCAGTTACAAGCCCTTCCCCCAAGAGACCCAGTACTTC; J: TRBJ2-5; V: TRBV6-6; size: many; D: .
CDR3: CASSQGRHRGEQYF; DNA: TGTGCCAGCAGCCAAGGCAGGCATCGTGGGGAGCAGTACTTC; J: TRBJ2-7; V: TRBV3-1; size: medium-sized; D: .
CDR3: CASSQVAGRSQAFF; DNA: TGTGCCAGCAGCCAAGTGGCAGGGCGATCTCAGGCTTTCTTT; J: TRBJ1-1; V: TRBV3-1; size: many; D: .
CDR3: CASSIGTGYTDTQYF; DNA: TGTGCCAGTAGTATAGGCACTGGCTACACAGATACGCAGTATTTT; J: TRBJ2-3; V: TRBV19; size: many; D: .
CDR3: CASKGDGKFNEQFF; DNA: TGTGCCAGCAAAGGGGACGGAAAGTTCAATGAGCAGTTCTTC; J: TRBJ2-1; V: TRBV2; size: many; D: .